The present T cell receptor beta chain was sequenced within a study of blood T cell repertoires in COVID-19. Overall study: The analysed material was cDNA or gDNA that came from T cells, B-cell-depleted T cells, or PBMCs.

Source study methods: Counts of nucleated cells, estimated from reference gene primer amplification, were obtained. Profiling relied on immunoSEQ multiplex PCR, and the TCRdb table lists in-frame clones only, not all of them. D and trimming were read from the DNA, whereas the V and J calls and clone size are those reported in that table. The repertoire consists of hundreds of thousands of clones, with 70% to 90% occurring once and the leading ten covering about 6.7%. CDR1 is SGHAT and CDR2 is FQDESV in the germline V gene (reference sequence). Trimming took 4 bases from V and 7 from J; bases not matched to a gene: 6. There are 13 residues in the CDR3.

Sequencing input: peripheral blood. The chain joins TRBV11-1 to TRBJ1-1, with TRBD1 matching over 7 bases. The receptor was derived from a young woman with COVID-19, enrolled during active disease. As DNA, the CDR3 is TGTGCCAGCAGCTCTTACAGGGGTGATGAAGCTTTCTTT. Protein: CASSSYRGDEAFF. The full variable domain, its missing parts supplied by reference TRBV11-1 and TRBJ1-1, is EAEVAQSPRYKITEKSQAVAFWCDPISGHATLYWYRQILGQGPELLVQFQDESVVDDSQLPKDRFSAERLKGVDSTLKIQPAELGDSAMYLCASSSYRGDEAFFGQGTRLTVV.